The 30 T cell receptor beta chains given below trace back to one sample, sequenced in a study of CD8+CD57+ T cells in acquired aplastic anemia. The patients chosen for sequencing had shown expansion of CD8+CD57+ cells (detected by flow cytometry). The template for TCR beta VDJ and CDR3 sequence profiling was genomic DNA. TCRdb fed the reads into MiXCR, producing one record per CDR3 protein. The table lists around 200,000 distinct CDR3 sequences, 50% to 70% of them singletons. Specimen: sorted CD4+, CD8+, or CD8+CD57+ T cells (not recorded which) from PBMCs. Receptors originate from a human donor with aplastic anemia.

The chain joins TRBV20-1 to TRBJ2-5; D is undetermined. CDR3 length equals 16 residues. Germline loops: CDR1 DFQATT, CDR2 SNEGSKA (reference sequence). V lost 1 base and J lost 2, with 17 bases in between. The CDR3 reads CSARGSSLGNQETQYF. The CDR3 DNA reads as TGCAGTGCTAGAGGCTCAAGTTTAGGAAATCAAGAGACCCAGTACTTC.

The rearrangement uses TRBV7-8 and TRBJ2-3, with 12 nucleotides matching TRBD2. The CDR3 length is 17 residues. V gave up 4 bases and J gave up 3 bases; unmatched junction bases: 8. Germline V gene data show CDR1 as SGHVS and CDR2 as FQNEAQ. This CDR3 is CASSSPRLAGATDTQYF. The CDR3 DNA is TGTGCCAGCAGCTCTCCCCGACTAGCGGGGGCAACAGATACGCAGTATTTT.

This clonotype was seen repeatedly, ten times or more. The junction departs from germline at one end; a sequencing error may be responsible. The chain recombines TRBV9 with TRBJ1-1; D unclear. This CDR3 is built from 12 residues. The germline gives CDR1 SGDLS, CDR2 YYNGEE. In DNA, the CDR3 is TGTGCCAGCAGCGTGGGCACCTCTCTTCGCGCATTT. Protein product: CASSVGTSLRAF.

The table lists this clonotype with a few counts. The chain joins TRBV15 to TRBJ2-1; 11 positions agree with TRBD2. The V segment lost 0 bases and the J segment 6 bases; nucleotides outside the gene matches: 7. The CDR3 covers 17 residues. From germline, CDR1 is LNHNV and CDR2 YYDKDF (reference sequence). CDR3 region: CATSRDGFSGGANEQFF. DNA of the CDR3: TGTGCCACCAGCAGAGATGGGTTTAGCGGGGGGGCCAATGAGCAGTTCTTC.

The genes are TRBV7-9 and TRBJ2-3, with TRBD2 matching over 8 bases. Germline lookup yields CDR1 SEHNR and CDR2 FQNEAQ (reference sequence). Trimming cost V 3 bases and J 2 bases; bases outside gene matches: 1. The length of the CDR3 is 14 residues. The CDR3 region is CASSLRGDTDTQYF. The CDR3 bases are TGTGCCAGCAGCTTGCGGGGGGACACAGATACGCAGTATTTT.

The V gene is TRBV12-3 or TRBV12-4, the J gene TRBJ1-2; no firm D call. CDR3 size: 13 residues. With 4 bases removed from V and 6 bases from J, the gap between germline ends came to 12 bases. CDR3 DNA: TGTGCCAGCAGTTACTCGCCAGGACATGGCTACACCTTC. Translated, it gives CASSYSPGHGYTF.

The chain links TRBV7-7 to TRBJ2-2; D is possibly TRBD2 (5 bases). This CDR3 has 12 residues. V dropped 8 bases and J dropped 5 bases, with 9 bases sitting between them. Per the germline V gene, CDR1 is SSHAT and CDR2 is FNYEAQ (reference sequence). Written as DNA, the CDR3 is TGTGCCAGCCATCCGGGAACCGGGGAGCTGTTTTTT. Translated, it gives CASHPGTGELFF.

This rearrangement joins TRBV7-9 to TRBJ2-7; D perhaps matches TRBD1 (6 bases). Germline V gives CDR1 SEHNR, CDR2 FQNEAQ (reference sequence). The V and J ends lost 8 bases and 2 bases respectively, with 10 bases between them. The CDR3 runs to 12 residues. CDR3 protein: CASADRTYEQYF. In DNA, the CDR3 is TGTGCCAGCGCGGACAGAACCTACGAGCAGTACTTC.

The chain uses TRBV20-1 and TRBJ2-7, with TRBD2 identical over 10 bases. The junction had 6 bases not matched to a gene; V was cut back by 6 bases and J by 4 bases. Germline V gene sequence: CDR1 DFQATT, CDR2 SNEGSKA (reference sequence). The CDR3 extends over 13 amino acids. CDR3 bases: TGCAGTGCAAAGCGGGGGGGATTGTACGAGCAGTACTTC. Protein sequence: CSAKRGGLYEQYF.

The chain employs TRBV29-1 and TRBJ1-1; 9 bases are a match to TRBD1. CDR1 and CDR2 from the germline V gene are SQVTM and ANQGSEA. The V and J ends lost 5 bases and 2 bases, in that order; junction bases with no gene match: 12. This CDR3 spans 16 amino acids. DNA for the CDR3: TGCAGCGTTCACACCCGGGACAGGGTTTTTAACACTGAAGCTTTCTTT. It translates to CSVHTRDRVFNTEAFF.

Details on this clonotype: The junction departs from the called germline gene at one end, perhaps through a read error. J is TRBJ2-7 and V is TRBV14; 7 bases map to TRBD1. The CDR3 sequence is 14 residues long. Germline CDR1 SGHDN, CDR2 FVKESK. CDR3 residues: CASSQAPTGAEQYF. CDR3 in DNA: TGTGCCAGTAGCCAAGCCCCCACAGGGGCCGAGCAGTACTTC.

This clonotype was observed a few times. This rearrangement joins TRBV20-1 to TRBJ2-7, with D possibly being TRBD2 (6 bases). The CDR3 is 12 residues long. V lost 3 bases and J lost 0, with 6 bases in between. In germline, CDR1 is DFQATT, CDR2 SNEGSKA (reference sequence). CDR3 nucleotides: TGCAGTGCTAGGGACTACTCCTACGAGCAGTACTTC. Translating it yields CSARDYSYEQYF.

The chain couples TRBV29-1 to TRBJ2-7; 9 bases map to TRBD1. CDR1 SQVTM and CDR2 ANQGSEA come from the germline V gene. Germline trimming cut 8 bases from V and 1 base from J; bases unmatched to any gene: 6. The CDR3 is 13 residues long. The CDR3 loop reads CSYRQGGSYEQYF. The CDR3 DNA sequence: TGCAGCTACCGACAGGGGGGGTCCTACGAGCAGTACTTC.

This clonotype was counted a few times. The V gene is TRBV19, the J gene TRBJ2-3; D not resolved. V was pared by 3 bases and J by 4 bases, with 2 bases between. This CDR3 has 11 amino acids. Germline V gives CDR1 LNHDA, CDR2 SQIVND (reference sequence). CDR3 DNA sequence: TGTGCCAGTAGTATTTCAGATACGCAGTATTTT. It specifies CASSISDTQYF.

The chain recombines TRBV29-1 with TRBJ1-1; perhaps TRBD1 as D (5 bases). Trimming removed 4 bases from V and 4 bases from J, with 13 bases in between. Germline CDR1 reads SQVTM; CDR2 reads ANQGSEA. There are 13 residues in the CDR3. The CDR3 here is CSVGRGVFTEAFF. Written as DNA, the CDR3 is TGCAGCGTTGGGCGGGGGGTATTCACTGAAGCTTTCTTT.

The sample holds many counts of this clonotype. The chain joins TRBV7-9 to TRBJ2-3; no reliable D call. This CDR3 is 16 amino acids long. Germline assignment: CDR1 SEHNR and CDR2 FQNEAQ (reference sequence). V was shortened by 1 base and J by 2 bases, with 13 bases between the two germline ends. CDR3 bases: TGTGCCAGCAGCTTAGTCTCAGTCGAGGCCACAGATACGCAGTATTTT. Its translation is CASSLVSVEATDTQYF.

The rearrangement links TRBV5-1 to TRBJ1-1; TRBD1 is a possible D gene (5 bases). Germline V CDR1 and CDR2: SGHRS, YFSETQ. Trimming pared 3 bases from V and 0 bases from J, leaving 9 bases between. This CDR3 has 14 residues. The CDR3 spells CASSSGPMNTEAFF. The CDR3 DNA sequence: TGCGCCAGCAGCTCGGGACCGATGAACACTGAAGCTTTCTTT.

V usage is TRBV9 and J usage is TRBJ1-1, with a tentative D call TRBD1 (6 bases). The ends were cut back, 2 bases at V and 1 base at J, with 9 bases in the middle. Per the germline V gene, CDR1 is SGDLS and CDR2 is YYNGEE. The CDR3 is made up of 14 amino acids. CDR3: CASSVPGQNTEAFF. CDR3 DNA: TGTGCCAGCAGCGTGCCGGGACAGAACACTGAAGCTTTCTTT. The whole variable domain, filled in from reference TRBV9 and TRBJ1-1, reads DSGVTQTPKHLITATGQRVTLRCSPRSGDLSVYWYQQSLDQGLQFLIQYYNGEERAKGNILERFSAQQFPDLHSELNLSSLELGDSALYFCASSVPGQNTEAFFGQGTRLTVV.

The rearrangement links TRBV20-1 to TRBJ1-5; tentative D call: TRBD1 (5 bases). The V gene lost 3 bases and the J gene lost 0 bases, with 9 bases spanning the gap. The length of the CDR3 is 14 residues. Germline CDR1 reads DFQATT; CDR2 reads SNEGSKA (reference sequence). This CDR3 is CSARSRGSNQPQHF. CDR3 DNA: TGCAGTGCTAGGTCGAGGGGTAGCAATCAGCCCCAGCATTTT.

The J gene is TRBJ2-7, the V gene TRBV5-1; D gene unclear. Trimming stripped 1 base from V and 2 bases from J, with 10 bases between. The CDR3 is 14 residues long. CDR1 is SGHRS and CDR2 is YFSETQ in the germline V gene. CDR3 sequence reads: CASSLIQRTYEQYF. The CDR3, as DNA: TGCGCCAGCAGCTTGATACAGAGGACCTACGAGCAGTACTTC.

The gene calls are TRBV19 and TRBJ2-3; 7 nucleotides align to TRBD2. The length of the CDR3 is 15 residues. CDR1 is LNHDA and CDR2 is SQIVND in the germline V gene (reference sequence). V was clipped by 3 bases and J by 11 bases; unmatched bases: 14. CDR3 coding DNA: TGTGCCAGTAGTATCCTCGGGACTACCTACAATGAGCAGTATTTT. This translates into CASSILGTTYNEQYF. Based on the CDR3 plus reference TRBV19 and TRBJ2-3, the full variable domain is DGGITQSPKYLFRKEGQNVTLSCEQNLNHDAMYWYRQDPGQGLRLIYYSQIVNDFQKGDIAEGYSVSREKKESFPLTVTSAQKNPTAFYLCASSILGTTYNEQYFGPGTRLTVL.

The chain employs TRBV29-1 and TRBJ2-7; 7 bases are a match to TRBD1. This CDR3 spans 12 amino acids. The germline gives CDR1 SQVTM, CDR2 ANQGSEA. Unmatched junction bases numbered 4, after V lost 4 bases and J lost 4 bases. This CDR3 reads CSVGRGTYEQYF. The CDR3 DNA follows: TGCAGCGTTGGCAGGGGGACATACGAGCAGTACTTC.

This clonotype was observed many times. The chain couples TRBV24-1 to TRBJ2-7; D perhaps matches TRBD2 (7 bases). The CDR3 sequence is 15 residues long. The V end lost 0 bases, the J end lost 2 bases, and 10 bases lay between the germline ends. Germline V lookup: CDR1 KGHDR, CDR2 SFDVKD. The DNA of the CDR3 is TGTGCCACCAGTGATTTGGGGGGGGCGGCCTACGAGCAGTACTTC. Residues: CATSDLGGAAYEQYF.

CDR3 bases: TGCAGCGTTGAAGATCGGTGGTCTAGTGAGCAGTACTTC. Amino acids: CSVEDRWSSEQYF. The chain uses TRBV29-1 and TRBJ2-7; D unclear. The CDR3 runs to 13 residues. Trimming cost V 0 bases and J 7 bases, with 13 bases left between them. The germline CDR1 and CDR2 sequences are SQVTM and ANQGSEA.

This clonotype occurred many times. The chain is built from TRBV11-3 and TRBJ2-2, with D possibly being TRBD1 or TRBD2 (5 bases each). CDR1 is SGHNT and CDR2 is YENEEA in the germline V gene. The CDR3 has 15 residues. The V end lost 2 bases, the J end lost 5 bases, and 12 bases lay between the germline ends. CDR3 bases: TGTGCCAGCAGCTTAAGTGGGGGACCGACCGGGGAGCTGTTTTTT. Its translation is CASSLSGGPTGELFF.

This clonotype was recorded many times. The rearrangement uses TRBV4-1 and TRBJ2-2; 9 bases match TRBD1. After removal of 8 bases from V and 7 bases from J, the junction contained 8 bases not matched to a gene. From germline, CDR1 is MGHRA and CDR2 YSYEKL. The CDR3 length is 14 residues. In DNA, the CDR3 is TGCGCCAGCTCGAGGACAGGGGATTACGGGGAGCTGTTTTTT. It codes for CASSRTGDYGELFF.

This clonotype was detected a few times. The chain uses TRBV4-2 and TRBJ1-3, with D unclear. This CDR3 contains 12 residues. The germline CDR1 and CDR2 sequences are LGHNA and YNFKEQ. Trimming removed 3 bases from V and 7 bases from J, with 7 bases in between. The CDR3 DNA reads TGTGCCAGCAGCCAGAAGGTGAACACCATATATTTT. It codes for CASSQKVNTIYF.

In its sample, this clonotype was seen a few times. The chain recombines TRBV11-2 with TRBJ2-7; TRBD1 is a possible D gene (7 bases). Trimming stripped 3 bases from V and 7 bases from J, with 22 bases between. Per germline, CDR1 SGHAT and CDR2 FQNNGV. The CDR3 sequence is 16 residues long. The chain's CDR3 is CASSFNRDSGRGEQYF. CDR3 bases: TGTGCCAGCAGCTTTAACCGGGACAGCGGGCGAGGGGAGCAGTACTTC.

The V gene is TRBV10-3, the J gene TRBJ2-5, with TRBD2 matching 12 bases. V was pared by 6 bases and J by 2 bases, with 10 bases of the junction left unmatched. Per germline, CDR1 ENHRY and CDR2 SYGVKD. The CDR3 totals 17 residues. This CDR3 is CAISRKLAGGFQETQYF. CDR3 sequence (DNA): TGTGCCATCAGCCGTAAACTAGCGGGAGGATTTCAAGAGACCCAGTACTTC.

The CDR3 sequence: CASSVTSGKQYF. The CDR3, as DNA: TGTGCCAGCAGCGTGACTAGCGGCAAGCAGTACTTC. The genes are TRBV5-7 and TRBJ2-7; TRBD2 matches 9 bases. TRBV5-7 is identified as an open reading frame with a role that is uncertain. This CDR3 is 12 amino acids long. Losses at the gene ends were 4 bases for V and 8 bases for J; bases not matched to a gene: 4.